The 2 T cell receptor beta chains in this list originate from one sample, sequenced in a study of OX40 agonist ivuxolimab in advanced cancers. The method was immunoSEQ multiplex PCR; TCRdb's version includes in-frame clones alone and lacks a portion of them. The sample lists tens of thousands of clones, about 82% occurring once. The sequences come from CD4+ or CD8+ T cells sorted from blood, collected in a trial of the OX40 agonist ivuxolimab. Receptors originate from an adult with an advanced solid tumor such as melanoma, head and neck, liver or kidney cancer.

The V and J genes are TRBV7-9 and TRBJ2-1; D is unresolved. V was clipped by 3 bases and J by 9 bases, with 9 bases between them. The CDR3 spans 12 residues. Germline-derived CDR1 and CDR2 are SEHNR and FQNEAQ (reference sequence). The chain's CDR3 is CASSFPLGEQFF. CDR3 in DNA: TGTGCCAGCAGCTTCCCCCTAGGTGAGCAGTTCTTC.

The chain couples TRBV18 to TRBJ2-7, with 8 bases identical to TRBD1. Germline lookup yields CDR1 KGHSH and CDR2 LQKENI. There are 13 residues in the CDR3. The V segment lost 7 bases and the J segment 6 bases; nucleotides outside the gene matches: 8. CDR3 sequence: CASFEQGDGEQYF. DNA of the CDR3: TGTGCCAGCTTCGAACAGGGGGACGGCGAGCAGTACTTC.